The clone carrying this T cell receptor beta chain appeared many times. Its antigen remains unidentified. It was uncontrolled infection, other autoimmune disease, pregnancy or lactation that excluded patients. V was trimmed by 6 bases and J by 8 bases, leaving 16 bases between them. This CDR3 comprises 13 residues. This entry is derived from a study of T cells in Graves' hyperthyroidism and ophthalmopathy. The source material, RNA transcripts, was used to amplify TCR beta CDR3 regions. HTBI primers drove first-round RT-PCR of the TCR CDR3. TCRdb re-called the multiplex PCR reads with MiXCR, one entry per CDR3 protein. The data hold under 550,000 distinct CDR3 sequences, with about 20% observed a single time. General study points: The majority of expanded thyroid clonotypes above 0.001 also appeared in blood.

Input material: blood. This clonotype originated in a man between 40 and 49 years old with Graves' ophthalmopathy. The chain has TRBV12-3 or TRBV12-4 and TRBJ1-2; TRBD1 might be the D (5 bases). This CDR3 is CASSAGRAVGYTF. In DNA form, the CDR3 reads TGTGCCAGCAGCGCAGGCAGGGCCGTCGGCTACACCTTC.